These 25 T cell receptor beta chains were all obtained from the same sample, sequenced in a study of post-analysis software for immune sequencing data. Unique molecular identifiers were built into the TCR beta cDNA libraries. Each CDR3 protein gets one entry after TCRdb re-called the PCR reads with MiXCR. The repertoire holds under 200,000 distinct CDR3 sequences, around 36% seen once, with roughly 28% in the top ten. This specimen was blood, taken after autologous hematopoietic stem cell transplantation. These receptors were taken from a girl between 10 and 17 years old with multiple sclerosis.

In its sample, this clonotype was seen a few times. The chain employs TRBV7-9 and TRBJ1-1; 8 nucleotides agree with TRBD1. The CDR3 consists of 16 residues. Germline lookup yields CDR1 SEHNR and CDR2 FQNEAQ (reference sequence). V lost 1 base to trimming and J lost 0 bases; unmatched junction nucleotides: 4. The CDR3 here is CASSLGRTGLNTEAFF. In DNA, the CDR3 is TGTGCCAGCAGCTTAGGCCGGACAGGGTTGAACACTGAAGCTTTCTTT.

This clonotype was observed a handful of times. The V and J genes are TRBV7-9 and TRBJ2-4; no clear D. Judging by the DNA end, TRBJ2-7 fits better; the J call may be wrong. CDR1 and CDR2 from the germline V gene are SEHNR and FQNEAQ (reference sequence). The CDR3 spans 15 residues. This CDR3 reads CASSLASLSSYEQYF. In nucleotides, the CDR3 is TGTGCCAGCAGCTTAGCCTCACTCTCCTCGTACGAGCAGTACTTC.

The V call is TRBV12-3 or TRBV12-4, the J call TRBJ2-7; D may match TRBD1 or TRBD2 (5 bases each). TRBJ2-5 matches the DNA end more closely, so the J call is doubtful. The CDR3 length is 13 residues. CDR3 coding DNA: TGTGCCAGCAGCCGAGGGGTCGGGGAGACCCAGTACTTC. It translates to CASSRGVGETQYF.

As DNA, the CDR3 is TGTGCCAGCAGCGTAGAGACTAGTTCCCCCTACGAGCAGTACTTC. Translating it yields CASSVETSSPYEQYF. The chain is built from TRBV7-6 and TRBJ2-7, with D tentatively TRBD2 (6 bases). The V gene's germline CDR1 is SGHVS and CDR2 FNYEAQ. This CDR3 has 15 residues. Trimming removed 5 bases at V and 2 bases at J, with 16 bases between.

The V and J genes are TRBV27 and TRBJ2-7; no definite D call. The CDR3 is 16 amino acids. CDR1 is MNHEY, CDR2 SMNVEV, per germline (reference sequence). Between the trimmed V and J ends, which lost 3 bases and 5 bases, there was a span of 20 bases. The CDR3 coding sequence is TGTGCCAGCAGTTTGTCCAAGGGCTTCAGCAGAGACGAGCAGTACTTC. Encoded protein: CASSLSKGFSRDEQYF.

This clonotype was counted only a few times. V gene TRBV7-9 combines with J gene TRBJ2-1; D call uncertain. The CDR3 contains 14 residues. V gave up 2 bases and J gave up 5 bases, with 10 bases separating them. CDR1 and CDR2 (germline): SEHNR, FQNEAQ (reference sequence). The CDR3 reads CASSLSASHNEQFF. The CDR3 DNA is TGTGCCAGCAGCTTATCAGCGTCCCACAATGAGCAGTTCTTC.

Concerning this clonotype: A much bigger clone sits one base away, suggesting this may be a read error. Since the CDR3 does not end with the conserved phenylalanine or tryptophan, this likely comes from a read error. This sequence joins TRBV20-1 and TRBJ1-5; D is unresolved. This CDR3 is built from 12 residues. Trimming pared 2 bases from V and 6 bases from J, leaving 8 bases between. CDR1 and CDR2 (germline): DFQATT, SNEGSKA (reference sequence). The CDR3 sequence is CSARTVAQPQHV. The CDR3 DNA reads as TGCAGTGCTAGAACTGTCGCTCAGCCCCAGCATGTT.

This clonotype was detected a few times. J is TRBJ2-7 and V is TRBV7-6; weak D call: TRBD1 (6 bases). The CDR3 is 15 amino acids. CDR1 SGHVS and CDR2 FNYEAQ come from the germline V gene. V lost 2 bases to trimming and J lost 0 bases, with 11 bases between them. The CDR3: CASSLSDRLSYEQYF. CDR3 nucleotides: TGTGCCAGCAGCTTATCCGACAGGCTCTCCTACGAGCAGTACTTC.

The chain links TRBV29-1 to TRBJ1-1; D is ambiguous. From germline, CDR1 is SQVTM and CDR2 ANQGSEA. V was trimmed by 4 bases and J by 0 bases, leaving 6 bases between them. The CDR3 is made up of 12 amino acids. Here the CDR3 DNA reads TGCAGCGTTGTACCCATGAACACTGAAGCTTTCTTT. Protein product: CSVVPMNTEAFF.

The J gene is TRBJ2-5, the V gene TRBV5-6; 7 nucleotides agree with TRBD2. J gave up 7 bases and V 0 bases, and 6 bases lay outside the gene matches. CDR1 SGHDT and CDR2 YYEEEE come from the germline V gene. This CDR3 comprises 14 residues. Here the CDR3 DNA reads TGTGCCAGCAGCTTGGAGGGAGGGCTGGGGACCCAGTACTTC. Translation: CASSLEGGLGTQYF.

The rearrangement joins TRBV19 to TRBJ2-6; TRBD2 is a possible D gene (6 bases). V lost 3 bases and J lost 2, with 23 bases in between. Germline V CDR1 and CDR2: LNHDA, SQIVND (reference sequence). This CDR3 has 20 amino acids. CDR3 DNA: TGTGCCAGTAGTATTACCCTGGGAGGCGGCCCCGGAGCTGGGGCCAACGTCCTGACTTTC. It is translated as CASSITLGGGPGAGANVLTF.

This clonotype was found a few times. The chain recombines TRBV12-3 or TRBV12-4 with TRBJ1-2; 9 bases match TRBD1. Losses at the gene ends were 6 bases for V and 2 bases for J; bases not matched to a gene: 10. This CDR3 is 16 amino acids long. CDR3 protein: CASSRQTGGVNYGYTF. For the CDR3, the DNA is TGTGCCAGCAGCAGACAGACAGGGGGTGTCAACTATGGCTACACCTTC.

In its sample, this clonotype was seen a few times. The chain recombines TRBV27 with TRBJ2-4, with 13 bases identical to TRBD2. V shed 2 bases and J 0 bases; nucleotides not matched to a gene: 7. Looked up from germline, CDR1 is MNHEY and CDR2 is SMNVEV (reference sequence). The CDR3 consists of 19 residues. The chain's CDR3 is CASSLRLAGGRLAKNIQYF. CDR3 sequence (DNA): TGTGCCAGCAGTTTAAGACTAGCGGGAGGCCGGTTAGCCAAAAACATTCAGTACTTC.

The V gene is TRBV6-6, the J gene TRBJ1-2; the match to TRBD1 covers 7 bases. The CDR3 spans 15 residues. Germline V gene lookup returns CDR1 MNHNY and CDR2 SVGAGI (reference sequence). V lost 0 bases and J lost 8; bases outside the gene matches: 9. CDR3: CASSYSRGVSDGYTF. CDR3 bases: TGTGCCAGCAGTTACTCCAGGGGGGTTTCGGACGGCTACACCTTC.

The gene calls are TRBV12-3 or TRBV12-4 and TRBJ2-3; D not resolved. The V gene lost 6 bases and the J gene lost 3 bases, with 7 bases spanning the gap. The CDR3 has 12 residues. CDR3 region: CASRGKTDTQYF. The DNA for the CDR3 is TGTGCCAGCAGGGGGAAGACAGATACGCAGTATTTT.

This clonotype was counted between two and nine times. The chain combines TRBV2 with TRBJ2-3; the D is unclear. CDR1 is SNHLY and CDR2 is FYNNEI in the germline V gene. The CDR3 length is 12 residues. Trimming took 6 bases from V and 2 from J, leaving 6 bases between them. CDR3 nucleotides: TGTGCCAGCAGAACAACCACAGATACGCAGTATTTT. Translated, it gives CASRTTTDTQYF.

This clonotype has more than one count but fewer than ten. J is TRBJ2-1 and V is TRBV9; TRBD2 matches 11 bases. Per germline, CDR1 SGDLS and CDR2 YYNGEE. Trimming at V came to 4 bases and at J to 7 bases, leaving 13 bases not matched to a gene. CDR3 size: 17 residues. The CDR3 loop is CASSSSPTSGSWNEQFF. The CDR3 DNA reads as TGTGCCAGCAGCTCCTCACCCACTAGCGGGAGTTGGAATGAGCAGTTCTTC.

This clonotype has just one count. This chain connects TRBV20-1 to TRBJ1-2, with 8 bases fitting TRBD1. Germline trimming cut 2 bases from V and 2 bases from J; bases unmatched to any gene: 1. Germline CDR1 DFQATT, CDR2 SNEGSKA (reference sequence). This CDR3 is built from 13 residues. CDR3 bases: TGCAGTGCTAGATCAGGGGGCAACTATGGCTACACCTTC. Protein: CSARSGGNYGYTF.

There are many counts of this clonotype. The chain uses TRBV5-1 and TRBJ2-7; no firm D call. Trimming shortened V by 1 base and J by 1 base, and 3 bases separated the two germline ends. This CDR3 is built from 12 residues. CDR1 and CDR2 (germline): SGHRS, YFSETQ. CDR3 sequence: CASSLTSYEQYF. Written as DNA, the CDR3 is TGCGCCAGCAGCTTGACATCCTACGAGCAGTACTTC. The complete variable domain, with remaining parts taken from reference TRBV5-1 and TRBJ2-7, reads KAGVTQTPRYLIKTRGQQVTLSCSPISGHRSVSWYQQTPGQGLQFLFEYFSETQRNKGNFPGRFSGRQFSNSRSEMNVSTLELGDSALYLCASSLTSYEQYFGPGTRLTVT.

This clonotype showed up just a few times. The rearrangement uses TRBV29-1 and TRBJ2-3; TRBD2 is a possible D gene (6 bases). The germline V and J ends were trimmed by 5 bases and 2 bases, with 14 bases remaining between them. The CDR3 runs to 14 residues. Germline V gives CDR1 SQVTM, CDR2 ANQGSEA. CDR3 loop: CSVISSGHTDTQYF. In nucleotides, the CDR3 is TGCAGCGTTATTTCCAGCGGGCACACAGATACGCAGTATTTT.

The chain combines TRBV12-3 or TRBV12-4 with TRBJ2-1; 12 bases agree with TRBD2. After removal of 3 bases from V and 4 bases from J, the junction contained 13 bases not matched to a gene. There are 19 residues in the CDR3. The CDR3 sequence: CASSFARLAGVKSYNEQFF. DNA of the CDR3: TGTGCCAGCAGTTTTGCGCGACTAGCGGGAGTTAAGTCATACAATGAGCAGTTCTTC.

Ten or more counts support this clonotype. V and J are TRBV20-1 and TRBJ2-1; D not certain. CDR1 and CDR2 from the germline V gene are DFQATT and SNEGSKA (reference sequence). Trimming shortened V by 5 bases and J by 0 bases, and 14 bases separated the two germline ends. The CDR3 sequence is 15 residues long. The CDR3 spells CSAVSKKSSYNEQFF. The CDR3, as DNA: TGCAGTGCTGTGAGTAAAAAAAGCTCCTACAATGAGCAGTTCTTC.

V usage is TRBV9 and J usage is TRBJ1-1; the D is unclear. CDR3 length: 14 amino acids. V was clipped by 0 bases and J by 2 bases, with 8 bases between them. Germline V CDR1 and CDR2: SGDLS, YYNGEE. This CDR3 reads CASSVEPENTEAFF. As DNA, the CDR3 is TGTGCCAGCAGCGTAGAGCCGGAAAACACTGAAGCTTTCTTT.

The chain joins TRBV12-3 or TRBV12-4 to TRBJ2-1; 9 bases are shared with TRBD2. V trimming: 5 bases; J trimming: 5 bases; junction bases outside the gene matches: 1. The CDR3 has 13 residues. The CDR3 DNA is TGTGCCAGCAGTCGGACTAGCGACAATGAGCAGTTCTTC. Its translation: CASSRTSDNEQFF.

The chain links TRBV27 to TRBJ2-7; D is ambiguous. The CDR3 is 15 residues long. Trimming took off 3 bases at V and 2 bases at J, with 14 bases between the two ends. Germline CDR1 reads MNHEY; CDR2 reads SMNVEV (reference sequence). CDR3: CASSFFPGPTYEQYF. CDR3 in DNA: TGTGCCAGCAGTTTTTTCCCGGGTCCAACCTACGAGCAGTACTTC.